This T cell receptor beta chain was identified in a study of cytomegalovirus exposure and HLA in healthy donors. This clone was picked up a small number of times. The PCR contained 60 Vbeta and 13 Jbeta primers. The method was immunoSEQ multiplex PCR; TCRdb's version includes in-frame clones alone and lacks a portion of them. This sample has around 150,000 clones, with around 90% found just once. There are 15 residues in the CDR3. The trim removed 4 bases at V and 4 bases at J, leaving 6 bases unmatched. CDR1 SGHRS and CDR2 YFSETQ come from the germline V gene. Sequencing used PBMCs. The rearrangement uses TRBV5-1 and TRBJ2-2; TRBD1 agrees at 8 bases. The receptor's source is a woman aged 40-49 years in good health and CMV-seronegative. CDR3 DNA: TGCGCCAGCAGCGTTCAGGGGGCCGGCACCGGGGAGCTGTTTTTT. Amino acid sequence: CASSVQGAGTGELFF.